A single sample is the source of the 19 T cell receptor beta chains below, sequenced in a study of cytomegalovirus exposure and HLA in healthy donors. In the PCR, 60 Vbeta and 13 Jbeta primers were used. The table came from immunoSEQ multiplex PCR; TCRdb's copy has only in-frame clones and leaves some out. The sample contains under 200,000 clones, approximately 84% of which appear only once. The sample was PBMCs. The source is a woman aged 45-65 years in good health and CMV-seropositive.

The CDR3 DNA follows: TGTGCCAGCAGTGACTCGAGTAGCGGGGGGGTTCTCTCGCAGTATTTT. This sequence encodes CASSDSSSGGVLSQYF. V and J are TRBV6-4 and TRBJ2-3; TRBD2 matches 11 bases. The CDR3 contains 16 residues. Trimming took 0 bases from V and 10 from J; bases not matched to a gene: 9. CDR1 and CDR2 (germline): MRHNA, SNTAGT.

The chain has TRBV7-2 and TRBJ2-7; weak D call: TRBD1 (6 bases). The CDR3 is 14 amino acids. Trimming stripped 3 bases from V and 3 bases from J, with 12 bases between. The germline CDR1 and CDR2 sequences are SGHTA and FQGNSA. The CDR3 loop reads CASSFQQGVYEQYF. The CDR3 DNA reads as TGTGCCAGCAGCTTTCAACAGGGAGTCTACGAGCAGTACTTC.

The chain has TRBV19 and TRBJ2-2; 7 positions agree with TRBD1. The CDR3 covers 15 residues. V dropped 2 bases and J dropped 6; count of bases not matched to a gene: 6. Germline lookup yields CDR1 LNHDA and CDR2 SQIVND (reference sequence). The CDR3 reads CASSIRGQGPGELFF. The CDR3 nucleotides are TGTGCCAGTAGTATAAGGGGGCAGGGGCCCGGGGAGCTGTTTTTT.

A note on this clone: A junction boundary mismatches the germline segment, possibly from a read error. J is TRBJ1-1 and V is TRBV7-9, with D possibly being TRBD1 (5 bases). This CDR3 has 14 residues. Germline assignment: CDR1 SEHNR and CDR2 FQNEAQ (reference sequence). CDR3 coding DNA: TGTTCCAGCAGCTTAGGGGCAGTGAACACTGAAGCTTTCTTT. It is translated as CSSSLGAVNTEAFF.

This rearrangement joins TRBV7-9 to TRBJ2-5, with D perhaps TRBD1 (6 bases). The CDR3 spans 15 residues. CDR1 and CDR2 from the germline V gene are SEHNR and FQNEAQ (reference sequence). Between the trimmed V and J ends, which lost 3 bases and 4 bases, there was a span of 15 bases. CDR3 sequence: CASSFPNRDGETQYF. The DNA for the CDR3 is TGTGCCAGCAGCTTCCCTAACAGGGACGGAGAGACCCAGTACTTC.

The chain carries TRBV9 and TRBJ2-2; 7 positions match TRBD2. The CDR3 consists of 15 residues. CDR1 and CDR2 (germline): SGDLS, YYNGEE. The ends lost 3 bases at V and 1 base at J; junction bases unmatched: 3. CDR3 in amino acids: CASSGGGLNTGELFF. The CDR3, as DNA: TGTGCCAGCAGCGGCGGGGGACTGAACACCGGGGAGCTGTTTTTT.

This clone has a single count. This rearrangement joins TRBV5-5 to TRBJ1-5; D not resolved. With 4 bases removed from V and 1 base from J, the gap between germline ends came to 9 bases. This CDR3 is built from 14 residues. CDR1 and CDR2 from the germline V gene are SGHKS and YYEKEE (reference sequence). CDR3 in amino acids: CASSAAGSNQPQHF. CDR3 sequence (DNA): TGTGCCAGCAGCGCCGCGGGGAGCAATCAGCCCCAGCATTTT.

The J gene is TRBJ1-4, the V gene TRBV5-4; perhaps TRBD1 as D (5 bases). This CDR3 has 14 amino acids. Trimming took 2 bases from V and 7 from J, leaving 12 bases between them. The germline gives CDR1 SGHNT, CDR2 YYREEE (reference sequence). CDR3 sequence: CASSFRQGSEKLFF. The CDR3 DNA is TGTGCCAGCAGCTTTCGGCAGGGTAGTGAAAAACTGTTTTTT.

This sequence joins TRBV29-1 and TRBJ2-2; no firm D call. Trimming shortened V by 0 bases and J by 0 bases, and 8 bases separated the two germline ends. The germline gives CDR1 SQVTM, CDR2 ANQGSEA. This CDR3 comprises 15 residues. The CDR3 protein is CSVEDYYSNTGELFF. Written as DNA, the CDR3 is TGCAGCGTTGAAGACTATTACTCGAACACCGGGGAGCTGTTTTTT.

The chain has TRBV27 and TRBJ1-1, with D perhaps TRBD1 (6 bases). Trimming removed 4 bases at V and 1 base at J, with 13 bases between. CDR3 length: 15 amino acids. The germline V gene encodes CDR1 MNHEY and CDR2 SMNVEV (reference sequence). This CDR3 is CASSSVQGQNTEAFF. For the CDR3, the DNA is TGTGCCAGCAGTTCAGTACAGGGACAGAACACTGAAGCTTTCTTT.

CDR3 residues: CASSRVNTEAFF. The CDR3 DNA sequence: TGTGCCAGCAGCCGAGTGAACACTGAAGCTTTCTTT. The chain recombines TRBV7-6 with TRBJ1-1, with D hard to call. In germline, CDR1 is SGHVS, CDR2 FNYEAQ. Deletions cut 5 bases from V and 0 bases from J, with 4 bases between. The CDR3 totals 12 residues. Full variable domain (remainder filled in from reference TRBV7-6 and TRBJ1-1): GAGVSQSPRYKVTKRGQDVALRCDPISGHVSLYWYRQALGQGPEFLTYFNYEAQQDKSGLPNDRFSAERPEGSISTLTIQRTEQRDSAMYRCASSRVNTEAFFGQGTRLTVV.

The chain has TRBV5-1 and TRBJ2-1; D is possibly TRBD2 (5 bases). The V gene's germline CDR1 is SGHRS and CDR2 YFSETQ. V shed 0 bases and J shed 7 bases, with 11 bases lying between them. The CDR3 length is 14 residues. In DNA form, the CDR3 reads TGCGCCAGCAGCTTGGAAACTAGTGCAAATGAGCAGTTCTTC. Protein sequence: CASSLETSANEQFF.

The chain couples TRBV5-1 to TRBJ2-3, with TRBD2 identical over 8 bases. The CDR3 has 13 residues. CDR1 and CDR2 from the germline V gene are SGHRS and YFSETQ. The V gene end was trimmed by 3 bases and the J gene end by 8 bases; junction bases not matched to a gene: 5. The CDR3 nucleotides read TGCGCCAGCAGCTCGGGGGGGCGGGGTACGCAGTATTTT. Amino acid sequence: CASSSGGRGTQYF.

The chain employs TRBV5-6 and TRBJ2-1; the match to TRBD1 covers 8 bases. Germline-derived CDR1 and CDR2 are SGHDT and YYEEEE. With 4 bases clipped from V and 1 base from J, the junction kept 7 bases outside the gene matches. This CDR3 spans 16 amino acids. The CDR3 DNA is TGTGCCAGCAGCAGACGGACAGGGACGTCCTACAATGAGCAGTTCTTC. This encodes CASSRRTGTSYNEQFF.

The chain combines TRBV2 with TRBJ1-2; 8 nucleotides line up with TRBD1. Per the germline V gene, CDR1 is SNHLY and CDR2 is FYNNEI. Trimming at V came to 7 bases and at J to 5 bases, leaving 12 bases not matched to a gene. The CDR3 is 15 amino acids. The DNA for the CDR3 is TGTGCCAGCAAAAGCCCTCGGACAGGGAGGTATGGCTACACCTTC. Its translation: CASKSPRTGRYGYTF.

V and J are TRBV6-6 and TRBJ2-5; TRBD1 aligns across 8 bases. The CDR3 runs to 16 residues. Looked up from germline, CDR1 is MNHNY and CDR2 is SVGAGI (reference sequence). The V and J ends lost 4 bases and 2 bases, in that order; junction bases with no gene match: 9. The CDR3 sequence: CASSSRGQGAQETQYF. CDR3 sequence (DNA): TGTGCCAGCAGTTCCCGTGGGCAGGGGGCACAAGAGACCCAGTACTTC.

This clone was seen just once. The V and J genes are TRBV18 and TRBJ2-1; D is uncertain. This CDR3 has 15 residues. V lost 1 base and J 1 base, leaving 8 bases between the germline ends. Germline V gene sequence: CDR1 KGHSH, CDR2 LQKENI. CDR3 coding DNA: TGTGCCAGCTCACCACTGGCCGTTTCCTACAATGAGCAGTTCTTC. As protein: CASSPLAVSYNEQFF.

With respect to this clone: A read error may account for a junction end that differs from germline. The chain is built from TRBV18 and TRBJ1-3; D is perhaps TRBD1 (5 bases). Germline assignment: CDR1 KGHSH and CDR2 LQKENI. The CDR3 contains 16 residues. Written as DNA, the CDR3 is TGTGCCAGCTCGCCACCCACAGGCGTCTCTGGAAACACCATATATTTT. Protein: CASSPPTGVSGNTIYF.

The chain recombines TRBV30 with TRBJ2-3, with D possibly TRBD1 on 5 matching bases. Germline V gives CDR1 GTSNPN, CDR2 SVGIG (reference sequence). V lost 0 bases, J lost 6 bases, and 16 bases lay in between. The CDR3 extends over 15 amino acids. CDR3 nucleotides: TGTGCCTGGAGTGTATCCGCCCCAGGGTTGGATACGCAGTATTTT. Translation: CAWSVSAPGLDTQYF.